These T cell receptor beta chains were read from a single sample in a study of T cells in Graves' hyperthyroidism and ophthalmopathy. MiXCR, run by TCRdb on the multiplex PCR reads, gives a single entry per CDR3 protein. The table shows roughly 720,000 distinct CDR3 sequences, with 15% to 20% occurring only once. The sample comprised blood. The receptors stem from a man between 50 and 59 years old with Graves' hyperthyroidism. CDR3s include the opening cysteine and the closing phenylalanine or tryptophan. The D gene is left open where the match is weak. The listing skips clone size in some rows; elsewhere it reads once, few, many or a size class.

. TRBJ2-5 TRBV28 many TGTGCCAGCAGGCCCCCGACAGGTGGTGGTGGGGCCCAGTACTTC CASRPPTGGGGAQYF
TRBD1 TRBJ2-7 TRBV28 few TGTGCCAGCAGTTCCGGGACAGGGAACTACGAGCAGTACTTC CASSSGTGNYEQYF
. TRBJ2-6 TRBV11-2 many TGTGCCAGCAGCTTACTAAGGGGTTCTGGGGCCAACGTCCTGACTTTC CASSLLRGSGANVLTF
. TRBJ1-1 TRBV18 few TGTGCCAGCTCACCACGCTCAGGGTGGGACACTGAAGCTTTCTTT CASSPRSGWDTEAFF
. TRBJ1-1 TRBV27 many TGTGCCAGCAGTTTAGCACCCTTGGGCACTGAAGCTTTCTTT CASSLAPLGTEAFF
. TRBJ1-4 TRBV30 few TGTGCCTGGAGTGTAGGCGGACAGCCTTATAATGAAAAACTGTTTTTT CAWSVGGQPYNEKLFF
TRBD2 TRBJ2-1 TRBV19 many TGTGCCAGTAGTATATATCCCCATAGCGGGTTGGAGCAGTTCTTC CASSIYPHSGLEQFF
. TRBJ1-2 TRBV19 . TGTGCCAGTAAATACGGGGACCAACTTCCCTCGTATGGCTACACCTTC CASKYGDQLPSYGYTF
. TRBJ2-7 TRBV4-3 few TGCGCCAGCAGCCAAGAAGGCGCACGCGGATCAGGGGTCTACGAGCAGTACTTC CASSQEGARGSGVYEQYF
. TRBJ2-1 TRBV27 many TGTGCCAGCAGTTTATCTTTCGCGTATGAGCAGTTCTTC CASSLSFAYEQFF
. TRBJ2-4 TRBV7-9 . TGTGCCAGCAGCTTAGGGAGGCCCAGGGAACCTACAGCCAAAAACATTCAGTACTTC CASSLGRPREPTAKNIQYF
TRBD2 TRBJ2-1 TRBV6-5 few TGTGCCAGCAGTTACAGCGGGAGTAGATACAATGAGCAGTTCTTC CASSYSGSRYNEQFF
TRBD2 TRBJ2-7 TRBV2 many TGTGCCAGCAGTGAAACGGTAGGGCTAGCGGTAATAAATTACGAGCAGTACTTC CASSETVGLAVINYEQYF
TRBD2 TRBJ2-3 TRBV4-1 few TGCGCCAGCAGCCAAGTCACCGGGAGGGCGGATACGCAGTATTTT CASSQVTGRADTQYF
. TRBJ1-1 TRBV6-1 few TGTGCCAGCAGCTTTGTGGAGGACACTGAAGCTTTCTTT CASSFVEDTEAFF
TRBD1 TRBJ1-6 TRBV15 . TGTGCCACCAGCAGAACAGGGGGCGATTCACCCCTCCACTTT CATSRTGGDSPLHF
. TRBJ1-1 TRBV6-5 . TGTGCCAGCAGTTACCAGGTTGAGAACACTGAAGCTTTCTTT CASSYQVENTEAFF
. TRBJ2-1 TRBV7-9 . TGTGCCAGCAGCTTAGCGAACAAATACAATGAGCAGTTCTTC CASSLANKYNEQFF
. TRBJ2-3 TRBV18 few TGTGCCAGCTCACCACCGAGGGTGGGTGAGGGATCGGGAGATACGCAGTATTTT CASSPPRVGEGSGDTQYF
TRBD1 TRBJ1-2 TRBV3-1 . TGTGCCAGCAGCCGAGATGATCTACAGGGGGCGCGGGGCTACACCTTC CASSRDDLQGARGYTF
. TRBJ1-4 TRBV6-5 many TGTGCCAGCAGTTACTCAGTCCAGGGAGTCGAAAAACTGTTTTTT CASSYSVQGVEKLFF
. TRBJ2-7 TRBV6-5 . TGTGCCAGCAGTTACGCAGGGGAGGGGTACGAGCAGTACTTC CASSYAGEGYEQYF
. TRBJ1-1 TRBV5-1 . TGCGCCAGCAGCTTGGTCATCATGAACACTGAAGCTTTCTTT CASSLVIMNTEAFF
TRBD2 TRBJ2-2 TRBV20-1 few TGCAGTGCTAGGGCCCCCCGGCTAGCGGGAGCAAACGGGGAGCTGTTTTTT CSARAPRLAGANGELFF
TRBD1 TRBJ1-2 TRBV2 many TGTGCCAGCAGCTCCACAGGGGGAGTCTATGGCTACACCTTC CASSSTGGVYGYTF
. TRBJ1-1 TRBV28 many TGTGCCAGCAGGACGGAGAACACTGAAGCTTTCTTT CASRTENTEAFF
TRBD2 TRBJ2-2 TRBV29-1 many TGCAGCGTTGGGCTAGCGGGAGGCCCGAACACCGGGGAGCTGTTTTTT CSVGLAGGPNTGELFF
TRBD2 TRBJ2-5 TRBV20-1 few TGCAGTGCTCCCCACCCGGGCGGGAGAAGGGGGACCCAGTACTTC CSAPHPGGRRGTQYF
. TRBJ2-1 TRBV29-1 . TGCAGCGTTGAAGGTGGGGCTGGATATTTCAATGAGCAGTTCTTC CSVEGGAGYFNEQFF
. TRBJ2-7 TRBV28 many TGTGCCAGCAGTTTTGGGGCGGCCTACGAGCAGTACTTC CASSFGAAYEQYF
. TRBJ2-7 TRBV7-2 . TGTGCCAGCAGCTTAGCGGTCGCAACGGGAGACAGCGAGCAGTACTTC CASSLAVATGDSEQYF
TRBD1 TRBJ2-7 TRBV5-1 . TGCGCCAGCAGCTTGTACAGGGGAAACTACGAGCAGTACTTC CASSLYRGNYEQYF
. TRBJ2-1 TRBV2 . TGTGCCAGCCTCTCAGGGTCTGAGCAGTTCTTC CASLSGSEQFF